The next 16 T cell receptor beta chains were all read from a single sample in a study of beta chain features in type 1 diabetes. Expressed TCRB transcripts were sequenced after all isolated RNA was converted to cDNA. Using immunoSEQ multiplex PCR, the repertoire was profiled, and TCRdb retains in-frame clones only, with some absent. The data show 850,000 to 900,000 clones, roughly 17% seen once. Specimen: naive CD4+ T cells from blood. The origin of the receptors is a young woman in good health.

Turning to this clone: The sample carries other DNA sequences with the same CDR3. The chain couples TRBV18 to TRBJ1-1, with D possibly TRBD1 on 5 matching bases. V dropped 0 bases and J dropped 3 bases, with 14 bases sitting between them. There are 16 residues in the CDR3. Germline V gene data show CDR1 as KGHSH and CDR2 as LQKENI. CDR3 amino acids: CASSPPLRGEDTEAFF. The DNA for the CDR3 is TGTGCCAGCTCACCACCTTTAAGGGGTGAGGACACTGAAGCTTTCTTT.

Only a few counts were recorded for this clone. V usage is TRBV28 and J usage is TRBJ2-1; 8 nucleotides line up with TRBD1. Germline CDR1 MDHEN, CDR2 SYDVKM. The CDR3 spans 10 residues. CDR3 in DNA: TGTGCAACCAGGGGGCAGGCGCAGTTCTTC. Its translation is CATRGQAQFF.

The chain recombines TRBV18 with TRBJ2-7; D gene unclear. V dropped 3 bases and J dropped 4 bases, with 10 bases sitting between them. CDR3 length equals 13 residues. CDR1 is KGHSH, CDR2 LQKENI, per germline. DNA of the CDR3: TGTGCCAGCTCACCGTCCAGGTCGTACGAGCAGTACTTC. Its protein product is CASSPSRSYEQYF.

This chain connects TRBV2 to TRBJ2-2; D perhaps matches TRBD2 (6 bases). The CDR3 runs to 18 residues. The V gene's germline CDR1 is SNHLY and CDR2 FYNNEI. V gave up 4 bases and J gave up 3 bases, with 21 bases separating them. As DNA, the CDR3 is TGTGCCAGCAGTGGGACCGGAGGCGGGGCCCTTCACACCGGGGAGCTGTTTTTT. Residues: CASSGTGGGALHTGELFF.

The chain uses TRBV6-1 and TRBJ1-2, with unresolved D. Trimming shortened V by 5 bases and J by 8 bases, and 12 bases separated the two germline ends. CDR3 length: 12 residues. CDR1 is MNHNS, CDR2 SASEGT, per germline. The CDR3 nucleotides are TGTGCCAGCAGTCAAGGACTGGGAGGCTACACCTTC. It encodes CASSQGLGGYTF.

The gene calls are TRBV9 and TRBJ2-1; no firm D call. V lost 0 bases to trimming and J lost 6 bases, with 16 bases between them. The germline V gene encodes CDR1 SGDLS and CDR2 YYNGEE. The CDR3 spans 16 residues. The CDR3 protein is CASSVAPITRLNEQFF. In DNA, the CDR3 is TGTGCCAGCAGCGTAGCCCCTATAACCCGCCTCAATGAGCAGTTCTTC.

This sequence joins TRBV30 and TRBJ2-2, with 13 bases identical to TRBD2. The junction had 15 bases not matched to a gene; V was cut back by 3 bases and J by 5 bases. Germline CDR1 reads GTSNPN; CDR2 reads SVGIG (reference sequence). The CDR3 is 19 residues long. The CDR3: CAWSHGLAGARLGTGELFF. CDR3 nucleotides: TGTGCCTGGAGCCACGGACTAGCGGGAGCCCGTTTGGGAACCGGGGAGCTGTTTTTT.

In this sample, this clone turned up a few times. This chain links TRBV14 with TRBJ2-7; no definite D call. The germline V and J ends were trimmed by 2 bases and 0 bases, with 11 bases remaining between them. The CDR3 totals 15 residues. Germline lookup yields CDR1 SGHDN and CDR2 FVKESK. The CDR3: CASSQWPGSSYEQYF. The CDR3 DNA is TGTGCCAGCAGCCAATGGCCGGGTTCCTCCTACGAGCAGTACTTC. The variable domain in full, completed from reference TRBV14 and TRBJ2-7, reads EAGVTQFPSHSVIEKGQTVTLRCDPISGHDNLYWYRRVMGKEIKFLLHFVKESKQDESGMPNNRFLAERTGGTYSTLKVQPAELEDSGVYFCASSQWPGSSYEQYFGPGTRLTVT.

The rearrangement links TRBV18 to TRBJ1-1; D may be TRBD1 (6 bases). V lost 4 bases and J 1 base, leaving 10 bases between the germline ends. Germline CDR1 is KGHSH and CDR2 is LQKENI. The CDR3 is made up of 14 amino acids. In DNA, the CDR3 is TGTGCCAGCTCACTCGGACAGAAGAACACTGAAGCTTTCTTT. This encodes CASSLGQKNTEAFF. The whole variable domain, remainder taken from reference TRBV18 and TRBJ1-1, is NAGVMQNPRHLVRRRGQEARLRCSPMKGHSHVYWYRQLPEEGLKFMVYLQKENIIDESGMPKERFSAEFPKEGPSILRIQQVVRGDSAAYFCASSLGQKNTEAFFGQGTRLTVV.

This clone came up a few times. The rearrangement uses TRBV23-1 and TRBJ2-5; perhaps TRBD2 as D (6 bases). Being an ORF, TRBV23-1 has a function that is uncertain. This CDR3 spans 15 amino acids. V was clipped by 8 bases and J by 4 bases, with 20 bases between them. The CDR3: CASVFPGEGGETQYF. The CDR3, as DNA: TGCGCCAGCGTTTTCCCGGGAGAAGGAGGAGAGACCCAGTACTTC.

This clone has more than one count but fewer than ten. The chain employs TRBV7-9 and TRBJ2-6, with D maybe TRBD2 (5 bases). V gave up 4 bases and J gave up 0 bases, with 16 bases separating them. CDR3 length: 18 residues. The germline CDR1 and CDR2 sequences are SEHNR and FQNEAQ (reference sequence). For the CDR3, the DNA is TGTGCCAGCAGCTCACGGCGGGTGGGAGTCTCTGGGGCCAACGTCCTGACTTTC. Translating it yields CASSSRRVGVSGANVLTF.

This clone has just a few counts. The rearrangement joins TRBV5-6 to TRBJ2-7; the D gene could be TRBD1 or TRBD2 (5 bases each). The CDR3 sequence is 15 residues long. V was pared by 4 bases and J by 1 base, with 15 bases between. Germline V gene sequence: CDR1 SGHDT, CDR2 YYEEEE. DNA for the CDR3: TGTGCCAGCAGCGTAAACCGGGACGGTTCCTACGAGCAGTACTTC. Translating gives CASSVNRDGSYEQYF.

J is TRBJ2-1 and V is TRBV7-9, with 9 bases lining up with TRBD1. CDR1 is SEHNR, CDR2 FQNEAQ, per germline (reference sequence). The CDR3 is 15 residues long. The junction had 6 bases not matched to a gene; V was cut back by 5 bases and J by 4 bases. The CDR3 DNA reads TGTGCCAGCAGCCCCCGGGACAGGGTTTACAATGAGCAGTTCTTC. It encodes CASSPRDRVYNEQFF. The variable domain in full, with the rest retrieved from reference TRBV7-9 and TRBJ2-1, is DTGVSQNPRHKITKRGQNVTFRCDPISEHNRLYWYRQTLGQGPEFLTYFQNEAQLEKSRLLSDRFSAERPKGSFSTLEIQRTEQGDSAMYLCASSPRDRVYNEQFFGPGTRLTVL.

The V call is TRBV28, the J call TRBJ2-1, with unresolved D. The CDR3 has 15 amino acids. Per germline, CDR1 MDHEN and CDR2 SYDVKM. V was trimmed by 3 bases and J by 7 bases, leaving 16 bases between them. This CDR3 is CASSFRHLRGNEQFF. For the CDR3, the DNA is TGTGCCAGCAGTTTCCGCCATTTACGTGGGAATGAGCAGTTCTTC.

The chain is built from TRBV5-6 and TRBJ1-1, with 7 bases lining up with TRBD1. The CDR3 sequence is 15 residues long. V gave up 5 bases and J gave up 1 base; unmatched junction bases: 8. Germline V gene lookup returns CDR1 SGHDT and CDR2 YYEEEE. In DNA, the CDR3 is TGTGCCAGCAGTTCGTTTGCAGGGGGGAACACTGAAGCTTTCTTT. This codes for CASSSFAGGNTEAFF. The full variable domain, rest sourced from reference TRBV5-6 and TRBJ1-1, is DAGVTQSPTHLIKTRGQQVTLRCSPKSGHDTVSWYQQALGQGPQFIFQYYEEEERQRGNFPDRFSGHQFPNYSSELNVNALLLGDSALYLCASSSFAGGNTEAFFGQGTRLTVV.

J is TRBJ2-5 and V is TRBV27; 16 positions match TRBD2. CDR1 is MNHEY, CDR2 SMNVEV, per germline (reference sequence). The J segment lost 2 bases and the V segment lost 5 bases, leaving 8 bases of the junction unmatched. The CDR3 totals 18 residues. The CDR3 protein is CASSGTSGRASYQETQYF. CDR3 DNA: TGTGCCAGCAGTGGGACTAGCGGGAGGGCCTCTTATCAAGAGACCCAGTACTTC.